The 24 T cell receptor beta chains reported below all come from one sample, sequenced in a study of Graves' ophthalmopathy and Graves' hyperthyroidism. Scientists amplified the TCR beta CDR3 regions from RNA transcripts. In the first round, RT-PCR was carried out with HTBI primers, and a multiplex PCR formed the second round. TCRdb recomputed calls from the multiplex PCR reads with MiXCR, one row per CDR3 protein. The table lists about 370,000 distinct CDR3 sequences, 15% to 20% of them singletons. Sample: peripheral blood. These receptors were taken from an adult woman with stable Graves' hyperthyroidism.

For the CDR3, the DNA is TGTGCCAGCAGCTTACAGCACGCGAACACTGAAGCTTTCTTT. It yields the protein CASSLQHANTEAFF. The rearrangement uses TRBV12-3 or TRBV12-4 and TRBJ1-1; D call uncertain. Deletions cut 6 bases from V and 1 base from J, with 12 bases between. The CDR3 contains 14 residues.

This clonotype was observed many times. This sequence joins TRBV19 and TRBJ2-5, with a tentative D call TRBD2 (5 bases). The CDR3 loop spans 14 amino acids. The germline gives CDR1 LNHDA, CDR2 SQIVND (reference sequence). The germline V and J ends were trimmed by 3 bases and 5 bases, with 13 bases remaining between them. The CDR3 coding sequence is TGTGCCAGTAGTATGAGCGCTAGCTGGGAGACCCAGTACTTC. Protein: CASSMSASWETQYF.

This clonotype was found a few times. V is TRBV4-3 and J is TRBJ2-5; D is unresolved. The V gene lost 0 bases and the J gene lost 7 bases, with 12 bases spanning the gap. CDR3 length: 14 residues. The germline CDR1 and CDR2 sequences are LGHNA and YSLEER. The CDR3 spells CASSQDLGSGTQYF. The CDR3 coding sequence is TGCGCCAGCAGCCAAGATCTGGGCTCGGGGACCCAGTACTTC.

The table lists this clonotype with a count of one. This may stem from a read error, because a much larger clone lies one nucleotide away. The chain has TRBV5-1 and TRBJ2-7; possibly TRBD1 for D (6 bases). Germline assignment: CDR1 SGHRS and CDR2 YFSETQ. V lost 3 bases and J 2 bases, leaving 12 bases between the germline ends. The CDR3 runs 14 residues. The CDR3 region has the DNA TGCGCCAGCAGCTCCTTCGACAGGACCTACGAGCAGTACTTC. This gives the protein CASSSFDRTYEQYF.

This clonotype was seen ten or more times. V usage is TRBV28 and J usage is TRBJ2-7, with 9 bases lining up with TRBD2. The CDR3 is 16 residues long. Germline CDR1 reads MDHEN; CDR2 reads SYDVKM. The ends lost 2 bases at V and 3 bases at J; junction bases unmatched: 8. The CDR3 DNA follows: TGTGCCAGCAGTTTAGGGACTAGCTTCATGGTCTACGAGCAGTACTTC. This translates into CASSLGTSFMVYEQYF.

In this sample, this clonotype turned up a few times. The V and J genes are TRBV19 and TRBJ2-7; D possibly matches TRBD1 or TRBD2 (6 bases each). CDR1 LNHDA and CDR2 SQIVND come from the germline V gene (reference sequence). V was cut by 4 bases and J by 1 base, with 23 bases left in between. CDR3 length: 18 amino acids. The CDR3 DNA follows: TGTGCCAGTAGTAACGAGTTAGGAGGAGGAGGGACATCCTACGAGCAGTACTTC. Its translation is CASSNELGGGGTSYEQYF.

This clonotype occurred many times. CDR3 sequence reads: CASSQGSGRAGYEQYF. CDR3 DNA sequence: TGCGCCAGCAGCCAGGGGAGCGGGAGGGCTGGGTACGAGCAGTACTTC. V and J are TRBV4-1 and TRBJ2-7; TRBD2 aligns across 10 bases. Losses at the gene ends were 3 bases for V and 4 bases for J; bases not matched to a gene: 9. This CDR3 has 16 residues. The germline V gene has CDR1 MGHRA and CDR2 YSYEKL.

This clonotype was detected ten times or more. This chain uses TRBV28 with TRBJ2-7; TRBD2 aligns across 8 bases. This CDR3 has 15 residues. Germline assignment: CDR1 MDHEN and CDR2 SYDVKM. The J segment lost 3 bases and the V segment lost 1 base, leaving 5 bases of the junction unmatched. CDR3 nucleotide sequence: TGTGCCAGCAGTTTATTCCCTAGCGGGTTCTACGAGCAGTACTTC. Translating gives CASSLFPSGFYEQYF.

At least ten counts were recorded for this clonotype. The rearrangement joins TRBV6-1 to TRBJ1-3; no clear D. This CDR3 spans 13 amino acids. CDR1 and CDR2 (germline): MNHNS, SASEGT. The V gene lost 8 bases and the J gene lost 1 base, with 9 bases spanning the gap. CDR3 sequence: CASYEVSGNTIYF. CDR3 DNA sequence: TGTGCCAGCTACGAAGTTTCTGGAAACACCATATATTTT.

This clonotype was observed at least ten times. The V gene is TRBV7-9, the J gene TRBJ1-5; the D is unclear. Trimming took 5 bases from V and 3 from J, leaving 11 bases between them. The germline V gene encodes CDR1 SEHNR and CDR2 FQNEAQ (reference sequence). This CDR3 comprises 14 residues. CDR3 residues: CASSHSGPNQPQHF. The DNA of the CDR3 is TGTGCCAGCAGCCACAGCGGGCCCAATCAGCCCCAGCATTTT.

This clonotype was counted at least ten times. The rearrangement joins TRBV27 to TRBJ2-5; D call uncertain. Germline CDR1 reads MNHEY; CDR2 reads SMNVEV (reference sequence). Deletions cut 2 bases from V and 5 bases from J, with 9 bases between. The CDR3 covers 13 residues. CDR3 residues: CASSLGWAETQYF. CDR3 in DNA: TGTGCCAGCAGTTTAGGATGGGCGGAGACCCAGTACTTC.

J is TRBJ2-7 and V is TRBV13; TRBD1 matches 10 bases. Germline CDR1 PRHDT, CDR2 FYEKMQ (reference sequence). J lost 8 bases, V lost 5 bases, and 3 bases had no gene match. This CDR3 comprises 12 residues. DNA of the CDR3: TGTGCCAGCAGCCCGGGACAGGGGCAGCAGTACTTC. Translating gives CASSPGQGQQYF.

A few counts support this clonotype. The chain uses TRBV18 and TRBJ1-1; 9 positions match TRBD1. V was pared by 3 bases and J by 3 bases, with 2 bases of the junction left unmatched. The CDR3 extends over 14 amino acids. Germline loops: CDR1 KGHSH, CDR2 LQKENI. In DNA, the CDR3 is TGTGCCAGCTCACCGGACAGGGGATACACTGAAGCTTTCTTT. Translated: CASSPDRGYTEAFF.

This clonotype was detected many times. The V gene is TRBV6-2 or TRBV6-3, the J gene TRBJ1-5; a weak D match, TRBD1 (5 bases). CDR3 size: 13 residues. Trimming cost V 5 bases and J 4 bases, with 9 bases left between them. Germline loops: CDR1 MNHEY, CDR2 SVGEGT. CDR3 nucleotides: TGTGCCAGCAGTGGACAATCGAATCAGCCCCAGCATTTT. Residues: CASSGQSNQPQHF.

The chain recombines TRBV6-1 with TRBJ1-1, with unresolved D. Deletions cut 4 bases from V and 2 bases from J, with 14 bases between. The CDR3 length is 15 residues. Germline V lookup: CDR1 MNHNS, CDR2 SASEGT. Written as DNA, the CDR3 is TGTGCCAGCAGTGCTCGCCGATTGGGTAACACTGAAGCTTTCTTT. Translated: CASSARRLGNTEAFF.

The rearrangement links TRBV6-1 to TRBJ2-2; the match to TRBD1 covers 7 bases. The ends lost 8 bases at V and 1 base at J; junction bases unmatched: 7. Germline CDR1 is MNHNS and CDR2 is SASEGT. The CDR3 extends over 15 amino acids. CDR3 sequence: CASAPGQMNTGELFF. The CDR3 region has the DNA TGTGCCAGCGCACCGGGACAGATGAACACCGGGGAGCTGTTTTTT.

The chain employs TRBV11-1 and TRBJ2-7, with 9 bases lining up with TRBD1. The ends lost 5 bases at V and 2 bases at J; junction bases unmatched: 10. The CDR3 is made up of 16 amino acids. Germline V gene sequence: CDR1 SGHAT, CDR2 FQDESV (reference sequence). CDR3 nucleotide sequence: TGTGCCAGCAGCAGTACCGGGGGACAGGGCCCCTACGAGCAGTACTTC. This translates into CASSSTGGQGPYEQYF.

This clonotype was recorded at least ten times. CDR3 sequence (DNA): TGTGCCAGCAGCCAAGTGACTAATCAAGAGACCCAGTACTTC. Amino acids: CASSQVTNQETQYF. The chain links TRBV3-1 to TRBJ2-5; possible D gene TRBD2, 5 bases. CDR1 LGHDT and CDR2 YNNKEL come from the germline V gene (reference sequence). V gave up 1 base and J gave up 2 bases, with 8 bases separating them. This CDR3 contains 14 residues.

There are many counts of this clonotype. A clone one base away is much larger, so this may be a read error. This is likely a read error, given that the CDR3 carries no conserved phenylalanine or tryptophan at its end. The rearrangement links TRBV20-1 to TRBJ1-6; D perhaps matches TRBD1 (5 bases). Germline values: CDR1 DFQATT, CDR2 SNEGSKA (reference sequence). Deletions cut 4 bases from V and 6 bases from J, with 10 bases between. The CDR3 is 13 amino acids. CDR3 coding DNA: TGCAGTGCTAAGCCGGGGGGTAATTCACCCCTCCACCTT. Translating it yields CSAKPGGNSPLHL.

This clonotype was counted many times. The gene calls are TRBV4-3 and TRBJ2-7; 7 nucleotides match TRBD2. The CDR3 is made up of 15 amino acids. V shed 0 bases, J shed 3 bases, and the junction held 5 bases outside the gene matches. The germline gives CDR1 LGHNA, CDR2 YSLEER. The CDR3 loop is CASSQDLGGSYEQYF. CDR3 coding DNA: TGCGCCAGCAGCCAAGATCTGGGCGGGAGCTACGAGCAGTACTTC.

This clonotype was recorded at least ten times. The V call is TRBV11-2, the J call TRBJ2-7, with 9 bases that match TRBD1. The CDR3 loop spans 17 amino acids. V dropped 4 bases and J dropped 3; count of bases not matched to a gene: 13. Germline loops: CDR1 SGHAT, CDR2 FQNNGV. The CDR3 spells CASSSPLNRGLGYEQYF. CDR3 bases: TGTGCCAGCAGCTCACCCCTTAACAGGGGGCTAGGCTACGAGCAGTACTTC.

The gene calls are TRBV5-6 and TRBJ1-1, with a weak D call TRBD1 (5 bases). Looked up from germline, CDR1 is SGHDT and CDR2 is YYEEEE. Trimming left V 6 bases short and J 0 bases short, with 18 bases between. The CDR3 runs to 16 residues. CDR3: CASTTLGVRMNTEAFF. The CDR3 DNA follows: TGTGCCAGCACCACTTTGGGGGTCAGAATGAACACTGAAGCTTTCTTT.

This clonotype was recorded at least ten times. This rearrangement joins TRBV28 to TRBJ2-7; TRBD2 matches 8 bases. The CDR3 contains 17 residues. From germline, CDR1 is MDHEN and CDR2 SYDVKM. Trimming cost V 2 bases and J 6 bases; bases outside gene matches: 15. This CDR3 is CASSLVRSAGGLGEQYF. The CDR3 coding sequence is TGTGCCAGCAGTTTAGTGCGGTCGGCGGGAGGCCTTGGCGAGCAGTACTTC.

In this sample, this clonotype turned up many times. The CDR3 loop is CAWSLTGMAYYEQYF. In DNA, the CDR3 is TGTGCCTGGAGTCTTACAGGAATGGCCTACTACGAGCAGTACTTC. This chain uses TRBV30 with TRBJ2-7; possible D gene TRBD1, 5 bases. Trimming shortened V by 2 bases and J by 3 bases, and 17 bases separated the two germline ends. This CDR3 comprises 15 residues. Germline V gene lookup returns CDR1 GTSNPN and CDR2 SVGIG (reference sequence).